The entry below describes one T cell receptor (beta chain). What it recognizes is unknown. In the PCR, 60 Vbeta and 13 Jbeta primers were used. Sequencing was performed with immunoSEQ multiplex PCR; in TCRdb, only in-frame clones are kept and a portion is missing. This table has about 97,000 clones, approximately 9% appearing once. The entry originates in a study of cytomegalovirus exposure and HLA in healthy donors. Study-level findings and limits: A previous analysis found most TCR beta V segments productive roughly 87% or roughly 30% of the time. In presence/absence analyses, roughly uniform sequencing depth across donors was assumed.

The CDR3 sequence is 14 residues long. V shed 5 bases and J 6 bases; nucleotides not matched to a gene: 6. Germline assignment: CDR1 MNHEY and CDR2 SMNVEV (reference sequence). Sequenced: PBMCs. This receptor was identified in a man aged 50-60 years in good health and CMV-seropositive. The rearrangement joins TRBV27 to TRBJ2-7; TRBD1 matches at 11 bases. CDR3 in DNA: TGTGCCAGCAGTCCCGTCGGGACAGGGGGCGAGCAGTACTTC. Translating it yields CASSPVGTGGEQYF.